This T cell receptor beta chain was retrieved from a study of OX40 agonist ivuxolimab in advanced cancers. Patients with a history of autoimmune disease or on systemic immunosuppression were excluded. Blood sampling took place at baseline, cycle 4 day 1, and cycle 7 day 1. Germline CDR1 is SNHLY and CDR2 is FYNNEI. Deletions cut 9 bases from V and 3 bases from J, with 5 bases between. There are 10 residues in the CDR3. Here immunoSEQ multiplex PCR was the method, and the copy in TCRdb shows in-frame clones only, minus some. The sample carries around 46,000 clones, 86% recorded once. This TCR came from an adult with an advanced solid tumor such as melanoma, head and neck, liver or kidney cancer. This chain connects TRBV2 to TRBJ1-2; D unresolved. The sequences come from CD4+ or CD8+ T cells sorted from blood, collected in a trial of the OX40 agonist ivuxolimab. The CDR3 loop is CARLDYGYTF. CDR3 DNA sequence: TGTGCCAGGCTTGACTATGGCTACACCTTC.